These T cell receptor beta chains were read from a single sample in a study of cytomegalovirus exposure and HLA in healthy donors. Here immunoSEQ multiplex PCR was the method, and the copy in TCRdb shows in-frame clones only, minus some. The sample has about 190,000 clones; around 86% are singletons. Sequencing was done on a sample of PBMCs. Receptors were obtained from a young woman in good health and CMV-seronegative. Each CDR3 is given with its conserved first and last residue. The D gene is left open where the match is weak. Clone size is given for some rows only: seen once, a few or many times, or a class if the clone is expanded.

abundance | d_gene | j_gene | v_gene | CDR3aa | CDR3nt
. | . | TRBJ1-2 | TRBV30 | CAWSVVGGGGYTF | TGTGCCTGGAGTGTGGTCGGGGGAGGAGGCTACACCTTC
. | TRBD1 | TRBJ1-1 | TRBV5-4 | CASSLFGTGLYTEAFF | TGTGCCAGCAGCTTGTTCGGGACAGGTCTTTACACTGAAGCTTTCTTT
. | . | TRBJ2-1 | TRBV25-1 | CASSETGFSYNEQFF | TGTGCCAGCAGTGAAACAGGGTTCTCCTACAATGAGCAGTTCTTC
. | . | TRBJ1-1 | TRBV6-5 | CASSERGNTEAFF | TGTGCCAGCAGTGAACGGGGAAACACTGAAGCTTTCTTT
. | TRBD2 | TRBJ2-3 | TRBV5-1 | CASSLWSGGATDTQYF | TGCGCCAGCAGCTTGTGGAGCGGGGGGGCCACAGATACGCAGTATTTT
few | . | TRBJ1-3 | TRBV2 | CASSSGAFSGNTIYF | TGTGCCAGCAGCTCAGGGGCCTTCTCTGGAAACACCATATATTTT
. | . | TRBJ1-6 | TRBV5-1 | CASSTGSSYNSPLHF | TGCGCCAGCAGCACGGGGAGCTCCTATAATTCACCCCTCCACTTT
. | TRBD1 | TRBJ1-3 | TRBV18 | CASSPRTGPSGNTIYF | TGTGCCAGCTCACCACGGACAGGGCCCTCTGGAAACACCATATATTTT
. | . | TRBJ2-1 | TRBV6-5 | CASMEGSYNEQFF | TGTGCCAGCATGGAGGGCTCCTACAATGAGCAGTTCTTC
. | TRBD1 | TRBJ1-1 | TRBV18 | CASSPRDREGTEAFF | TGTGCCAGCTCACCTAGGGACAGGGAGGGCACTGAAGCTTTCTTT
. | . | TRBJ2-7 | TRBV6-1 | CASSEAPSLSIAYEQYF | TGTGCCAGCAGTGAAGCGCCTAGCCTAAGTATCGCTTACGAGCAGTACTTC
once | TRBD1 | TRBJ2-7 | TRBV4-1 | CASLPPPGQGLYEQYF | TGCGCCAGCCTACCTCCTCCGGGACAGGGACTCTACGAGCAGTACTTC
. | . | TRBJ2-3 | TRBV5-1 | CASSSATTTDTQYF | TGCGCCAGCAGTTCAGCGACTACCACAGATACGCAGTATTTT
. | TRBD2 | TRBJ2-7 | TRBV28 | CASSPASSGLSYEQYF | TGTGCCAGCAGCCCCGCTTCTAGCGGCCTCTCCTACGAGCAGTACTTC
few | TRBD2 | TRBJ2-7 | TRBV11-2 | CASVGLAGNEQYF | TGTGCCAGCGTAGGACTAGCGGGAAACGAGCAGTACTTC
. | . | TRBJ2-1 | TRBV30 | CAWSLNEQFF | TGTGCCTGGTCTCTAAATGAGCAGTTCTTC